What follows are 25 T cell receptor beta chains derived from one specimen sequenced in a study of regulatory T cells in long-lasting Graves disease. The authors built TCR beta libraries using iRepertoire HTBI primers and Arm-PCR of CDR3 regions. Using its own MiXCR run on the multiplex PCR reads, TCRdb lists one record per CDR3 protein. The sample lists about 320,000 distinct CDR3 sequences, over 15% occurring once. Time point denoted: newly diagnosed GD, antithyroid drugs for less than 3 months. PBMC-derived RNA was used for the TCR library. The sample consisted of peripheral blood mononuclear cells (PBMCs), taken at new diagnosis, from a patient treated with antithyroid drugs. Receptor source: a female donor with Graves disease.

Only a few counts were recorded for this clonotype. This CDR3 reads CASSTQPLRGPRGYTF. CDR3 nucleotides: TGTGCCAGTAGTACCCAACCACTAAGAGGGCCCCGCGGCTACACCTTC. The rearrangement links TRBV19 to TRBJ1-2; D not resolved. Trimming left V 4 bases short and J 8 bases short, with 23 bases between. The CDR3 loop spans 16 amino acids. Germline CDR1 and CDR2: LNHDA and SQIVND (reference sequence).

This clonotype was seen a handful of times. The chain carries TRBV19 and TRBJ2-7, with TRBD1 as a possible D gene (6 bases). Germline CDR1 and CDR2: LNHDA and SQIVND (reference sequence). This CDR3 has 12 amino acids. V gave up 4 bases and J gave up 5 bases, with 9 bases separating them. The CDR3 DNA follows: TGTGCCAGTAGTAAGTGGGGGCACGAGCAGTACTTC. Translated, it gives CASSKWGHEQYF.

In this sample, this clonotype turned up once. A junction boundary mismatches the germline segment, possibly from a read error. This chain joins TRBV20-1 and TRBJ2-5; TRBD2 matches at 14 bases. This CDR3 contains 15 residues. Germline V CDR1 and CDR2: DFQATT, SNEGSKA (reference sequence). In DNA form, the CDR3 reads TGCAGTGCACATCCTCCGGGACTAGCGGGAGAGACCCACTACTTC. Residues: CSAHPPGLAGETHYF.

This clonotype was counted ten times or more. CDR3 sequence reads: CASSRSGVGYEQYF. The CDR3 DNA reads TGCGCCAGCAGCAGGTCAGGGGTAGGCTACGAGCAGTACTTC. The rearrangement links TRBV5-1 to TRBJ2-7; D perhaps matches TRBD1 (6 bases). Germline-derived CDR1 and CDR2 are SGHRS and YFSETQ. The CDR3 spans 14 residues. With 4 bases removed from V and 3 bases from J, the gap between germline ends came to 14 bases.

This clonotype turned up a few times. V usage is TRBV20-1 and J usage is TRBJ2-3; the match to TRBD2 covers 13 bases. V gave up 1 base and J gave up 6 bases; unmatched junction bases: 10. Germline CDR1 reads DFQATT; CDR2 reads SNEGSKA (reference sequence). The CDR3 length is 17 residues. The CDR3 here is CSARALAGGPVGDTQYF. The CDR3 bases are TGCAGTGCTAGAGCACTAGCGGGAGGGCCGGTTGGGGATACGCAGTATTTT.

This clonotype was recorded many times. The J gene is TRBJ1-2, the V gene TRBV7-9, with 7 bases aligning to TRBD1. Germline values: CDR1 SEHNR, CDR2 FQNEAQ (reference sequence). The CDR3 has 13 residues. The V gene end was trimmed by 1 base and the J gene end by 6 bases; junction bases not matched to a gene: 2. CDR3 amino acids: CASSLGQGDGYTF. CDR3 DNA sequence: TGTGCCAGCAGCTTAGGACAGGGTGATGGCTACACCTTC.

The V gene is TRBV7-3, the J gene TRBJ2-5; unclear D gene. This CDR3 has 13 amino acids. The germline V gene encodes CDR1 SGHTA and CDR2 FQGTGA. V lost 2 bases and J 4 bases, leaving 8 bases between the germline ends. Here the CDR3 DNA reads TGTGCCAGCAGCTTATTTGTAAGAGAGACCCAGTACTTC. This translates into CASSLFVRETQYF.

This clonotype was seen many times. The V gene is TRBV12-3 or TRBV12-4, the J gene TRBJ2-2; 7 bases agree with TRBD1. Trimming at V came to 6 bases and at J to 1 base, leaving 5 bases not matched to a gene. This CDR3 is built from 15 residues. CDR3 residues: CASRPGTVNTGELFF. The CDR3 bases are TGTGCCAGCAGACCCGGGACAGTGAACACCGGGGAGCTGTTTTTT.

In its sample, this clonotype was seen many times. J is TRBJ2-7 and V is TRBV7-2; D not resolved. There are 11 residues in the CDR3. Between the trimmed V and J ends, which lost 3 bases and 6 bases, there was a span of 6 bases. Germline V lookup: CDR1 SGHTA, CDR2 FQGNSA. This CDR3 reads CASSFGSEQYF. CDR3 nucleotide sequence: TGTGCCAGCAGCTTTGGTTCCGAGCAGTACTTC. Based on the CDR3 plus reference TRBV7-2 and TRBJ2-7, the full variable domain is GAGVSQSPSNKVTEKGKDVELRCDPISGHTALYWYRQSLGQGLEFLIYFQGNSAPDKSGLPSDRFSAERTGGSVSTLTIQRTQQEDSAVYLCASSFGSEQYFGPGTRLTVT.

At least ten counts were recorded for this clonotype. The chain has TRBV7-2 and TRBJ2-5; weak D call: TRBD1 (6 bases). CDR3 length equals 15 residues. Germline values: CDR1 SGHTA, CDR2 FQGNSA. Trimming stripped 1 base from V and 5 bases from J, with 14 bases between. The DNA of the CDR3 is TGTGCCAGCAGCTTAGAACAGGGCCGATACGAGACCCAGTACTTC. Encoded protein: CASSLEQGRYETQYF.

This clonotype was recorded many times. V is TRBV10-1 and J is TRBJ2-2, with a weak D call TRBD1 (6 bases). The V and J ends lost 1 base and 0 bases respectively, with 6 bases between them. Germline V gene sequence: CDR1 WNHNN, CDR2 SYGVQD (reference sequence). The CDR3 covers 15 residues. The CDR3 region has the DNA TGCGCCAGCAGTGAGTGGACAGCGAACACCGGGGAGCTGTTTTTT. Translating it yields CASSEWTANTGELFF.

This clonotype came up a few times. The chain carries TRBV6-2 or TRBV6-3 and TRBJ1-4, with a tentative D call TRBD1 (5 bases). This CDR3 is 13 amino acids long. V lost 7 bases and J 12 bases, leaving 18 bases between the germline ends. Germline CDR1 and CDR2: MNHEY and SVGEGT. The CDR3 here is CASKFGTRVELFF. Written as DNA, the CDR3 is TGTGCCAGCAAATTCGGGACGCGAGTGGAACTGTTTTTT.

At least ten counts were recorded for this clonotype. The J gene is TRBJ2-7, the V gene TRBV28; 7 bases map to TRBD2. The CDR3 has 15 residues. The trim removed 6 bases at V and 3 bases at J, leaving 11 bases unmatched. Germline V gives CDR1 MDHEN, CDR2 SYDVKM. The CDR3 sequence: CASRMDGREYYEQYF. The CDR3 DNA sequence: TGTGCCAGCAGGATGGATGGGCGGGAGTACTACGAGCAGTACTTC.

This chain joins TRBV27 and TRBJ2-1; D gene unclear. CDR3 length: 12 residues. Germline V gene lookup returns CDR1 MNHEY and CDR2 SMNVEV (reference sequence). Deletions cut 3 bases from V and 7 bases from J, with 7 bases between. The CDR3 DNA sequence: TGTGCCAGCAGTTTTGAAGAGAATGAGCAGTTCTTC. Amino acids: CASSFEENEQFF.

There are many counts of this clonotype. CDR3: CSLREADTQYF. The CDR3 nucleotides read TGCAGTCTCAGGGAGGCGGATACGCAGTATTTT. The chain carries TRBV20-1 and TRBJ2-3; perhaps TRBD2 as D (6 bases). The CDR3 has 11 residues. V lost 8 bases and J 6 bases, leaving 12 bases between the germline ends. Germline-derived CDR1 and CDR2 are DFQATT and SNEGSKA (reference sequence).

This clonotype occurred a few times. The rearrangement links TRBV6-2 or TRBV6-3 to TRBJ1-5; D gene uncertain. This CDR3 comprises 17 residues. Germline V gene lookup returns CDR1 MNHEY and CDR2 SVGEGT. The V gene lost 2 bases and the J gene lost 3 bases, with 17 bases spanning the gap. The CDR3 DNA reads TGTGCCAGCAGTTACACCCTCGGGTCGAGGAACAATCAGCCCCAGCATTTT. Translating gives CASSYTLGSRNNQPQHF.

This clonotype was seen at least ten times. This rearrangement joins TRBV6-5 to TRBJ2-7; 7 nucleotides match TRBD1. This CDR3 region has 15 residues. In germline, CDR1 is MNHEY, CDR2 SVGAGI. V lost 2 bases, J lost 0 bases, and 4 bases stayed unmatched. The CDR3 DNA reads TGTGCCAGCAGTTACGAAAGGGGGCGCTCCTACGAGCAGTACTTC. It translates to CASSYERGRSYEQYF.

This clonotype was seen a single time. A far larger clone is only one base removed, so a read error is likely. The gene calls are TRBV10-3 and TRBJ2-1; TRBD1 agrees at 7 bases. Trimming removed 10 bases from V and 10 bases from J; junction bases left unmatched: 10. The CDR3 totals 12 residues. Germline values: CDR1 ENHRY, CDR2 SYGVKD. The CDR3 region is CATLDRSYEQFF. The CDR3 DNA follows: TGTGCCACGCTGGACAGGTCCTACGAGCAGTTCTTC.

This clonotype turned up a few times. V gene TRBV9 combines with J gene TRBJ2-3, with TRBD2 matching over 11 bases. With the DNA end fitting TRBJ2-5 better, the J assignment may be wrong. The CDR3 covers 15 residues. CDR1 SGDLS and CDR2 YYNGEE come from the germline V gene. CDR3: CASSVSGRVIETQYF. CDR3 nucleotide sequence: TGTGCCAGCAGCGTTAGCGGGAGGGTGATCGAGACCCAGTACTTC.

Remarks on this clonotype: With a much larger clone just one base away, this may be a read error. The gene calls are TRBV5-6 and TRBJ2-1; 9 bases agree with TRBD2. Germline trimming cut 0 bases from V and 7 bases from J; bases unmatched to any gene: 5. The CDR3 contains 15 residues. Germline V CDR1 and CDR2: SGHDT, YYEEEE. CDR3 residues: CASSLEAGGLNEQFF. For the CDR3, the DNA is TGTGCCAGCAGCTTGGAAGCGGGAGGATTGAATGAGCAGTTCTTC.

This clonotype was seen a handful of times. CDR3 in DNA: TGTGCCAGCTCCCGGGATAGCGGGGGTCAAGAGACCCAGTACTTC. This sequence encodes CASSRDSGGQETQYF. The chain links TRBV18 to TRBJ2-5; 9 bases match TRBD2. Germline V gene lookup returns CDR1 KGHSH and CDR2 LQKENI. J was trimmed by 2 bases and V by 6 bases; bases with no gene match: 7. The CDR3 consists of 15 residues.

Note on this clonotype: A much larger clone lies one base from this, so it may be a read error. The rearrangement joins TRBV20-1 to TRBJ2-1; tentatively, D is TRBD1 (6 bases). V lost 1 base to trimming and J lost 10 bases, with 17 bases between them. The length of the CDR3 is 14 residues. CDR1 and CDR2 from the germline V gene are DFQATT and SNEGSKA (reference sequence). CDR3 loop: CSARVPGVKYEQFF. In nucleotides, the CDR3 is TGCAGTGCTAGAGTCCCAGGGGTTAAGTACGAGCAGTTCTTC.

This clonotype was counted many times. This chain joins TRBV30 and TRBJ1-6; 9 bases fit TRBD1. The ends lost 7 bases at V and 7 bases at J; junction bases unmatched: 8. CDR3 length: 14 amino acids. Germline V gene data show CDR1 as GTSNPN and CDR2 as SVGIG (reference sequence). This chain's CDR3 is CASNRQGGNSPLHF. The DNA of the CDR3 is TGTGCCTCTAACAGACAGGGGGGCAATTCACCCCTCCACTTT.

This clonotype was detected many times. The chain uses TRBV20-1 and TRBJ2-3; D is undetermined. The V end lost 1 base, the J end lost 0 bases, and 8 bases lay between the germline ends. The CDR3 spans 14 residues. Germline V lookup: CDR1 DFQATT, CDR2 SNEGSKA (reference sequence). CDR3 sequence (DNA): TGCAGTGCTAGAGGGCGGCTCAGCACAGATACGCAGTATTTT. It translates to CSARGRLSTDTQYF.

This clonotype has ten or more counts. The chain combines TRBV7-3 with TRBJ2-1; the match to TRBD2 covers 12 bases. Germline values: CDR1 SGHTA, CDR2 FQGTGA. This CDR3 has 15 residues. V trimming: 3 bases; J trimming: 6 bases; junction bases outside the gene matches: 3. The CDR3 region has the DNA TGTGCCAGCAGCTTGACTAGCGGGAGTATCAATGAGCAGTTCTTC. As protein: CASSLTSGSINEQFF.